The 9 T cell receptor beta chains in this list originate from one sample, sequenced in a study of PD-1 blockade in classical Hodgkin lymphoma. All patients experienced relapse after autologous stem cell transplantation, and brentuximab vedotin exposure was variable. Sequencing used immunoSEQ multiplex PCR; TCRdb keeps in-frame clones, though not all of them. The table records about 36,000 clones, roughly three quarters of them present only once. The sample in question was peripheral blood mononuclear cells (PBMCs), obtained before the second cycle of nivolumab. Receptors were obtained from a human donor with classical Hodgkin lymphoma.

The chain combines TRBV6-5 with TRBJ1-4; 8 nucleotides match TRBD1. CDR1 is MNHEY and CDR2 is SVGAGI in the germline V gene. Trimming removed 9 bases from V and 8 bases from J; junction bases left unmatched: 8. The CDR3 contains 13 residues. The CDR3 protein is CASIDRGGEKLFF. As DNA, the CDR3 is TGTGCCAGTATTGACAGGGGAGGGGAAAAACTGTTTTTT.

Only one count was recorded for this clone. The chain links TRBV11-2 to TRBJ1-2; weak D call: TRBD1 (5 bases). CDR1 SGHAT and CDR2 FQNNGV come from the germline V gene. The CDR3 covers 13 residues. Deletions cut 5 bases from V and 2 bases from J, with 9 bases between. CDR3 DNA sequence: TGTGCCAGCAGCCCCCGGGGGAACTATGGCTACACCTTC. Its protein product is CASSPRGNYGYTF.

By share, this clone counts as large. The rearrangement joins TRBV28 to TRBJ1-5; TRBD1 aligns across 10 bases. V shed 4 bases, J shed 11 bases, and the junction held 11 bases outside the gene matches. The CDR3 is made up of 15 amino acids. CDR1 is MDHEN, CDR2 SYDVKM, per germline. The CDR3 DNA is TGTGCCAGCAGTTCCGGGACAGGGGCCTTCAAAGCCCAGCATTTT. This encodes CASSSGTGAFKAQHF.

The chain carries TRBV4-1 and TRBJ1-1, with D unresolved. Trimming took off 4 bases at V and 3 bases at J, with 9 bases between the two ends. The CDR3 runs to 13 residues. The germline V gene has CDR1 MGHRA and CDR2 YSYEKL. This CDR3 reads CASSPTVDTEAFF. The CDR3 DNA follows: TGCGCCAGCAGCCCTACAGTGGACACTGAAGCTTTCTTT.

The chain combines TRBV5-4 with TRBJ2-3; D may be TRBD2 (6 bases). V was clipped by 0 bases and J by 7 bases, with 18 bases between them. CDR1 SGHNT and CDR2 YYREEE come from the germline V gene (reference sequence). The CDR3 has 16 amino acids. CDR3 in amino acids: CASSLGQGGGSYTQYF. The CDR3 nucleotides are TGTGCCAGCAGCTTGGGGCAGGGTGGGGGGTCGTATACGCAGTATTTT.

The chain links TRBV18 to TRBJ1-1; D ambiguous. V was pared by 2 bases and J by 4 bases, with 11 bases between. Per germline, CDR1 KGHSH and CDR2 LQKENI. CDR3 length: 14 amino acids. CDR3 in amino acids: CASSPNVLSTEAFF. Here the CDR3 DNA reads TGTGCCAGCTCACCAAATGTTCTTTCCACTGAAGCTTTCTTT. Full variable domain (missing parts from reference TRBV18 and TRBJ1-1): NAGVMQNPRHLVRRRGQEARLRCSPMKGHSHVYWYRQLPEEGLKFMVYLQKENIIDESGMPKERFSAEFPKEGPSILRIQQVVRGDSAAYFCASSPNVLSTEAFFGQGTRLTVV.

The gene calls are TRBV7-9 and TRBJ2-3, with D unclear. The ends were cut back, 11 bases at V and 0 bases at J, with 18 bases in the middle. CDR3 length: 15 residues. The germline gives CDR1 SEHNR, CDR2 FQNEAQ (reference sequence). CDR3: CAVQKAVTSTDTQYF. In DNA, the CDR3 is TGTGCCGTTCAAAAGGCAGTAACTAGCACAGATACGCAGTATTTT. Supplemented by reference TRBV7-9 and TRBJ2-3, the full variable domain reads DTGVSQNPRHKITKRGQNVTFRCDPISEHNRLYWYRQTLGQGPEFLTYFQNEAQLEKSRLLSDRFSAERPKGSFSTLEIQRTEQGDSAMYLCAVQKAVTSTDTQYFGPGTRLTVL.

The J gene is TRBJ2-6, the V gene TRBV7-6, with unresolved D. V gave up 1 base and J gave up 0 bases, with 7 bases separating them. This CDR3 has 16 amino acids. Germline-derived CDR1 and CDR2 are SGHVS and FNYEAQ. DNA for the CDR3: TGTGCCAGCAGCTTAGATCGGTCCTCTGGGGCCAACGTCCTGACTTTC. Its translation: CASSLDRSSGANVLTF.

V is TRBV19 and J is TRBJ2-2; unclear D gene. This CDR3 region has 15 residues. Trimming cost V 1 base and J 4 bases, with 10 bases left between them. CDR1 and CDR2 from the germline V gene are LNHDA and SQIVND (reference sequence). The CDR3 coding sequence is TGTGCCAGTAGTATAGTAGGGCGCGGCACCGGGGAGCTGTTTTTT. It yields the protein CASSIVGRGTGELFF.